A selection of T cell receptor beta chains follows, all from one sample in a study of T cell responses to AZD1222 COVID-19 vaccine. Measured with immunoSEQ multiplex PCR; TCRdb has only the in-frame clones, and not every one. The table records 150,000 to 200,000 clones, more than 85% of them present only once. Here the sequenced sample was peripheral blood, taken 28 days after the second AZD1222 dose. Every receptor here comes from an adult who received the AZD1222 COVID-19 vaccine. Both conserved end residues are part of each CDR3. The D gene is left open where the match is weak. Size is omitted from some rows. Given values are once, few, many or a class for expanded clones.

j_call,v_call,clone_size,d_call,cdr3_aa,cdr3_nt
TRBJ2-1,TRBV6-4,NA,NA,CASSDVSASSYNEQFF,TGTGCCAGCAGTGACGTATCTGCGAGCTCCTACAATGAGCAGTTCTTC
TRBJ1-6,TRBV5-1,NA,NA,CASSLAADPGSSPLHF,TGCGCCAGCAGCTTGGCCGCCGACCCGGGAAGTTCACCCCTCCACTTT
TRBJ2-1,TRBV19,NA,NA,CASQRSSCNEQFF,TGTGCCAGCCAGCGGAGCTCCTGCAATGAGCAGTTCTTC
TRBJ2-2,TRBV18,NA,NA,CASSRLVEELFF,TGTGCCAGCTCACGACTAGTCGAGGAGCTGTTTTTT
TRBJ2-7,TRBV7-9,NA,TRBD1,CASSLLSRGLYEQYF,TGTGCCAGCAGCTTATTATCGAGGGGGCTTTACGAGCAGTACTTC
TRBJ2-7,TRBV20-1,NA,NA,CSASRSRELYEQYF,TGCAGTGCTAGTCGGTCCCGTGAGCTCTACGAGCAGTACTTC
TRBJ2-7,TRBV7-2,NA,NA,CASSSRAYEQYF,TGTGCCAGCAGCTCTCGGGCCTACGAGCAGTACTTC
TRBJ2-1,TRBV29-1,NA,NA,CSVDRGTFYEQFF,TGCAGCGTTGACAGGGGAACCTTTTATGAGCAGTTCTTC
TRBJ1-3,TRBV18,once,NA,CASSPPGRTGNTIYF,TGTGCCAGCTCACCACCGGGACGGACTGGAAACACCATATATTTT
TRBJ2-1,TRBV4-1,NA,NA,CASAHYEREQFF,TGCGCCAGCGCTCACTACGAGAGAGAGCAGTTCTTC
TRBJ1-3,TRBV18,NA,NA,CASSPGQGRSGNTIYF,TGTGCCAGCTCACCTGGGCAGGGCCGCTCTGGAAACACCATATATTTT
TRBJ1-4,TRBV4-3,NA,NA,CASSQGSGGTNEKLFF,TGCGCCAGCAGCCAAGGTTCCGGGGGCACTAATGAAAAACTGTTTTTT
TRBJ2-3,TRBV18,NA,NA,CASSPPGGHTDTQYF,TGTGCCAGCTCACCACCGGGGGGCCACACAGATACGCAGTATTTT
TRBJ2-7,TRBV6-5,NA,TRBD1,CASSYGTGAYEQYF,TGTGCCAGCAGTTACGGGACAGGGGCCTACGAGCAGTACTTC
TRBJ2-1,TRBV2,NA,TRBD2,CASSEASGGVGEQFF,TGTGCCAGCAGTGAAGCTAGCGGGGGAGTCGGTGAGCAGTTCTTC
TRBJ1-5,TRBV7-2,once,TRBD1,CASSYGQGSVSNQPQHF,TGTGCCAGCAGCTACGGACAGGGGTCGGTAAGCAATCAGCCCCAGCATTTT
TRBJ1-1,TRBV7-3,NA,NA,CASSLDRNTEAFF,TGTGCCAGCAGCCTGGACAGGAACACTGAAGCTTTCTTT
TRBJ2-4,TRBV6-1,NA,NA,CASSEDLLINIQYF,TGTGCCAGCAGTGAGGACCTTTTGATCAACATTCAGTACTTC
TRBJ2-2,TRBV9,NA,NA,CASRGGGGSRTGELFF,TGTGCCAGCAGAGGAGGGGGAGGTAGTCGGACCGGGGAGCTGTTTTTT
TRBJ1-5,TRBV6-5,NA,NA,CASTRGNSNQPQHF,TGTGCCAGCACGCGAGGGAATAGCAATCAGCCCCAGCATTTT
TRBJ2-1,TRBV9,NA,NA,CASSVGSNEQFF,TGTGCCAGCAGCGTAGGGTCCAATGAGCAGTTCTTC
TRBJ1-1,TRBV29-1,few,NA,CSVEPQLGEAFF,TGCAGCGTTGAACCTCAGCTGGGTGAAGCTTTCTTT
TRBJ1-5,TRBV28,NA,TRBD1,CASSLMRGTGLNQPQHF,TGTGCCAGCAGTTTAATGCGGGGGACAGGCCTCAATCAGCCCCAGCATTTT
TRBJ2-2,TRBV11-3,NA,NA,CASSVQRGELFF,TGTGCCAGCAGCGTACAAAGAGGGGAGCTGTTTTTT
TRBJ2-7,TRBV18,NA,NA,CASSPTPRVQYF,TGTGCCAGCTCACCCACTCCGAGGGTTCAGTACTTC
TRBJ2-3,TRBV18,NA,TRBD2,CASSPGLAGDNTQYF,TGTGCCAGCTCACCAGGGCTAGCGGGGGACAATACGCAGTATTTT
TRBJ1-3,TRBV6-6,NA,NA,CASRDSGNTIYF,TGTGCCAGCAGGGATTCTGGAAACACCATATATTTT
TRBJ2-5,TRBV29-1,NA,TRBD1,CSVEWTGGETQYF,TGCAGCGTTGAATGGACAGGGGGGGAGACCCAGTACTTC
TRBJ2-7,TRBV13,NA,NA,CASSSPQTGILYEQYF,TGTGCCAGCAGCTCTCCCCAAACAGGGATCCTCTACGAGCAGTACTTC
TRBJ2-7,TRBV9,NA,NA,CASSVGSGYSYEQYF,TGTGCCAGCAGCGTAGGGAGCGGGTACTCCTACGAGCAGTACTTC
TRBJ2-7,TRBV18,NA,TRBD1,CASSPDRVGYEQYF,TGTGCCAGCTCACCCGACAGGGTAGGCTACGAGCAGTACTTC
TRBJ1-2,TRBV4-3,NA,NA,CASSQGSVRDYGYTF,TGCGCCAGCAGCCAAGGGTCTGTACGGGACTATGGCTACACCTTC
TRBJ1-4,TRBV19,NA,NA,CASSMSATNEKLFF,TGTGCCAGTAGTATGTCGGCAACTAATGAAAAACTGTTTTTT
TRBJ2-7,TRBV29-1,NA,NA,CSVEWRSAGEQYF,TGCAGCGTTGAGTGGAGGTCGGCGGGCGAGCAGTACTTC
TRBJ2-1,TRBV27,once,NA,CASSPFGGQIPYNEQFF,TGTGCCAGCAGTCCCTTCGGGGGACAGATCCCCTACAATGAGCAGTTCTTC
TRBJ1-6,TRBV12-3/TRBV12-4,NA,NA,CASSLLPQLPLHF,TGTGCCAGCAGTTTGCTCCCTCAGTTACCCCTCCACTTT
TRBJ2-5,TRBV5-4,NA,TRBD2,CATSSGSWETQYF,TGTGCTACGTCTAGCGGGAGTTGGGAGACCCAGTACTTC
TRBJ2-3,TRBV6-7,once,TRBD1,CASSDNQTGQGTDTQYF,TGTGCCAGCAGTGACAACCAAACCGGACAGGGCACAGATACGCAGTATTTT
TRBJ2-5,TRBV19,NA,NA,CASSDPGASHGTQYF,TGTGCCAGTTCCGACCCGGGGGCTAGCCATGGGACCCAGTACTTC
TRBJ2-7,TRBV2,NA,NA,CASTAVAERTYEQYF,TGTGCCAGCACTGCCGTAGCGGAGCGAACATACGAGCAGTACTTC
TRBJ2-2,TRBV7-9,NA,TRBD2,CASSGLAGGPGYTGELFF,TGTGCCAGCAGCGGACTAGCGGGGGGGCCAGGGTACACCGGGGAGCTGTTTTTT
TRBJ2-5,TRBV5-8,few,NA,CASSFLGGGFKETQYF,TGTGCCAGCAGCTTTTTAGGCGGGGGCTTCAAAGAGACCCAGTACTTC
TRBJ1-1,TRBV15,NA,NA,CATSRGLGGPNTEAFF,TGTGCCACCAGCAGAGGGTTGGGGGGCCCGAACACTGAAGCTTTCTTT
TRBJ1-2,TRBV5-1,NA,NA,CASSSVPREDYGYTF,TGCGCCAGCAGTAGTGTCCCCAGGGAGGACTATGGCTACACCTTC
TRBJ2-3,TRBV15,NA,TRBD2,CATSRKGLANTDTQYF,TGTGCCACCAGCAGAAAGGGACTAGCGAACACAGATACGCAGTATTTT